This TCR beta chain comes out of a study of fetal regulatory T cell absence and autoimmunity. Whole-study context: Without clinical diabetes, IPEX patients showed exocrine pancreas autoimmunity.

Trimming at V came to 0 bases and at J to 9 bases, leaving 4 bases not matched to a gene. Per the germline V gene, CDR1 is MNHEY and CDR2 is SMNVEV (reference sequence). This CDR3 has 14 residues. The assay was run at survey level. Produced via immunoSEQ multiplex PCR; TCRdb's table is partial and in-frame only. In the table there are more than 90,000 clones, less than 80% of which are singletons. Findings and limits, study-wide: Some top pancreas TCR clones were over 85-fold enriched versus cord blood. Pancreas and cord blood did not differ much in TRB family usage.

With respect to this clone: Its antigen is currently unknown.

The receptor was isolated from a male donor with IPEX syndrome. The gene calls are TRBV27 and TRBJ1-5; 8 nucleotides line up with TRBD1. Sequencing was carried out using pancreas tissue. The CDR3 is CASSLSSGGRPQHF. The CDR3 DNA follows: TGTGCCAGCAGTTTATCTTCAGGGGGCCGGCCCCAGCATTTT.